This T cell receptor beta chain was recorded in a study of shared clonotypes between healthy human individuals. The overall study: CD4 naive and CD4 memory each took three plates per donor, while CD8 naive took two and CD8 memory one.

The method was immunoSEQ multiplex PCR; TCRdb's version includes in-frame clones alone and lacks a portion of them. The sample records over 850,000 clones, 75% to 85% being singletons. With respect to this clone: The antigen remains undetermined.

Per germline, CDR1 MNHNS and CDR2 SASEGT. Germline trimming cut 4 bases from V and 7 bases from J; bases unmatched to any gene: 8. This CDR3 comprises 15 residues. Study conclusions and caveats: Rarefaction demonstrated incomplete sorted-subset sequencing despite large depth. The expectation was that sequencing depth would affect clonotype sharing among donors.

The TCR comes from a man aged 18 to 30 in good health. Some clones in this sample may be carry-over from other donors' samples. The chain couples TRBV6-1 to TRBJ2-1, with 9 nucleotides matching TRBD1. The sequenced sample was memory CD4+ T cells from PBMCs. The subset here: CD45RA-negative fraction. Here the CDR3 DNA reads TGTGCCAGCAGTGTAGGTGGACAGGGGAGGAATGAGCAGTTCTTC. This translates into CASSVGGQGRNEQFF.